Listed below are T cell receptor beta chains from one sample, sequenced in a study of T cell repertoires in cytomegalovirus infection. These receptors have no identified antigens. From the reads, TCRdb called clonotypes with MiXCR, one entry per CDR3 protein. Seen here are 570,000 or so distinct CDR3 sequences, roughly 43% observed once, and the top ten hold around 48%. Source: cultured PBMCs, taken from culture after CMV antigen stimulation. The receptors shown here come from a human donor in good health (CMV status not recorded). Some clones in this sample may be carry-over from other donors' samples. Both conserved end residues are part of each CDR3. The D gene is left open where the match is weak. The size of a clone is reported for some rows only, either as once, few or many, or as a class for expanded clones.

CDR3 protein	CDR3 DNA	D gene	V gene	J gene	clone size
CASSLGSGGNEKLFF	TGTGCCAGCAGCTTAGGGTCAGGGGGTAATGAAAAACTGTTTTTT	TRBD1	TRBV7-2	TRBJ1-4	many
CASSLGAGRAYNEQFF	TGTGCCAGCAGCCTCGGGGCGGGGAGGGCTTACAATGAGCAGTTCTTC	TRBD2	TRBV11-2	TRBJ2-1	NA
CASNEEGQMNEQFF	TGTGCCAGCAATGAGGAGGGGCAGATGAATGAGCAGTTCTTC	NA	TRBV5-8	TRBJ2-1	once
CASRFRQGFNSPLHF	TGTGCCAGCAGATTCAGACAGGGATTTAATTCACCCCTCCACTTT	TRBD1	TRBV6-1	TRBJ1-6	few
CASSSRDRGTAGELFF	TGTGCCAGCAGCTCCCGGGACAGGGGGACGGCCGGGGAGCTGTTTTTT	TRBD1	TRBV7-9	TRBJ2-2	once
CATMRSRRQNQPQHF	TGTGCCACTATGCGCAGCCGGCGCCAGAATCAGCCCCAGCATTTT	NA	TRBV6-1	TRBJ1-5	few
CASSSPRRGLTDTQYF	TGTGCCAGCAGTTCCCCGAGGAGGGGGCTCACAGATACGCAGTATTTT	NA	TRBV12-3/TRBV12-4	TRBJ2-3	NA
CASSPDGRAYSNQPQHF	TGTGCCAGCTCACCAGACGGCAGGGCCTATAGCAATCAGCCCCAGCATTTT	NA	TRBV18	TRBJ1-5	NA
CASSPSPGETQYF	TGTGCCAGCAGCCCGAGCCCGGGGGAGACCCAGTACTTC	NA	TRBV9	TRBJ2-5	NA
CSARGPPNSPLHF	TGCAGTGCTAGAGGACCCCCCAATTCACCCCTCCACTTT	NA	TRBV20-1	TRBJ1-6	NA
CASSPRAVNYEQYF	TGTGCCAGCAGCCCCCGGGCCGTAAACTACGAGCAGTACTTC	NA	TRBV7-2	TRBJ2-7	NA
CASSPRLAGGQSDTQYF	TGCGCCAGCAGCCCACGGCTAGCGGGGGGGCAGAGCGATACGCAGTATTTT	TRBD2	TRBV4-3	TRBJ2-3	NA
CASSYPRKGNTEAFF	TGTGCCAGCAGTTACCCAAGGAAGGGGAACACTGAAGCTTTCTTT	NA	TRBV6-2/TRBV6-3	TRBJ1-1	NA
CASSPGQNSYNEQFF	TGTGCCAGCTCACCAGGACAGAACTCCTACAATGAGCAGTTCTTC	NA	TRBV18	TRBJ2-1	NA
CASSPDSAYNSPLHF	TGTGCCAGCAGCCCAGACAGTGCCTATAATTCACCCCTCCACTTT	NA	TRBV7-2	TRBJ1-6	many
CASRRTGEPWFF	TGTGCCAGCAGACGGACAGGAGAACCTTGGTTCTTT	TRBD1	TRBV11-2	TRBJ1-1	NA
CASSQERDDEAFF	TGCGCCAGCAGCCAAGAAAGAGACGATGAAGCTTTCTTT	NA	TRBV4-1	TRBJ1-1	NA
CASRRTGTGGNTIYF	TGTGCCAGCAGGCGCACCGGGACAGGTGGAAACACCATATATTTT	TRBD1	TRBV12-3/TRBV12-4	TRBJ1-3	NA
CASSDDVNEQFF	TGTGCCAGCAGTGACGATGTAAATGAGCAGTTCTTC	NA	TRBV25-1	TRBJ2-1	NA
CASSLDRGGRRNEQFF	TGTGCCAGCAGTTTAGACCGGGGGGGCCGGAGGAATGAGCAGTTCTTC	TRBD2	TRBV12-3/TRBV12-4	TRBJ2-1	NA
CASSQDRGTNNEQFF	TGCGCCAGCAGCCAAGATAGGGGCACTAACAATGAGCAGTTCTTC	NA	TRBV4-1	TRBJ2-1	NA
CASSFGGINTEAFF	TGTGCCAGCAGCTTCGGGGGGATTAACACTGAAGCTTTCTTT	NA	TRBV5-6	TRBJ1-1	few
CSVGLALSYEQYF	TGCAGCGTTGGTCTAGCGCTCTCCTACGAGCAGTACTTC	NA	TRBV29-1	TRBJ2-7	NA
CASSPPKRRPANYGYTF	TGTGCCAGCAGTCCACCAAAACGTCGCCCGGCTAACTATGGCTACACCTTC	NA	TRBV6-5	TRBJ1-2	NA
CASSAQGVLNTEAFF	TGTGCCAGCAGCGCCCAAGGGGTGTTAAACACTGAAGCTTTCTTT	NA	TRBV7-6	TRBJ1-1	few
CASAGQVEYSPLHF	TGTGCCAGCGCAGGACAGGTCGAATATTCACCCCTCCACTTT	TRBD1	TRBV7-8	TRBJ1-6	NA
CAISEKVGAVETQYF	TGTGCCATCAGTGAAAAGGTGGGAGCGGTCGAGACCCAGTACTTC	NA	TRBV10-3	TRBJ2-5	few
CASSSNPSDTQYF	TGTGCCAGCAGTTCGAACCCATCAGATACGCAGTATTTT	NA	TRBV12-3/TRBV12-4	TRBJ2-3	few
CASSNHNSPLHF	TGTGCCAGCTCCAATCATAATTCACCCCTCCACTTT	NA	TRBV7-8	TRBJ1-6	few
CASSFTTGGEKLFF	TGTGCCAGCAGCTTTACCACAGGGGGTGAAAAACTGTTTTTT	TRBD1	TRBV7-6	TRBJ1-4	NA